This T cell receptor beta chain derives from a study of Graves' ophthalmopathy and Graves' hyperthyroidism. Findings of the study overall: With around 88% sensitivity and roughly 76% specificity, a 13-signature model separated ophthalmopathy from stable hyperthyroidism. At about 69% sensitivity and 72.22% specificity, the model predicted progression of the ophthalmopathy.

Between the trimmed V and J ends, which lost 0 bases and 5 bases, there was a span of 11 bases. Germline V gene sequence: CDR1 GTSNPN, CDR2 SVGIG (reference sequence). The CDR3 consists of 14 residues. This clonotype was counted a few times. Antigen specificity is unknown. Clinical symptoms, serum thyroxine, TRAb, thyroid ultrasound and orbital computed tomography formed the basis of diagnosis. Beta-chain TCR CDR3 regions were amplified from RNA transcripts. HTBI primers were employed in first-round RT-PCR, then a second-round multiplex PCR followed. In TCRdb, the multiplex PCR reads were re-called with MiXCR into one record per CDR3 protein. The sample has roughly 500,000 distinct CDR3 sequences, 14% seen once.

Sequenced input: blood. The clonotype originates from a woman aged 25 to 39 with Graves' ophthalmopathy. The chain links TRBV30 to TRBJ1-5; no clear D gene. CDR3 sequence (DNA): TGTGCCTGGAGTGTCCTGGGGAGTTATCAGCCCCAGCATTTT. Protein: CAWSVLGSYQPQHF.